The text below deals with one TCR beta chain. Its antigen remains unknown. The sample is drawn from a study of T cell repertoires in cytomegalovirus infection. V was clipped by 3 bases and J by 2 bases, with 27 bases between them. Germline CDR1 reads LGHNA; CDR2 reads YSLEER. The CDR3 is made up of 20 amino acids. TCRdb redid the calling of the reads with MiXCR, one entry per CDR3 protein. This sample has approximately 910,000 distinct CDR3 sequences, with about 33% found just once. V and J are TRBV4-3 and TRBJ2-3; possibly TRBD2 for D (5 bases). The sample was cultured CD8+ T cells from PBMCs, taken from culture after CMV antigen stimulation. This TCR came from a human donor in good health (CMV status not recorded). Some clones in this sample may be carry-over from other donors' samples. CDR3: CASSHSPEADFSSYTDTQYF. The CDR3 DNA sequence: TGCGCCAGCAGCCACTCCCCTGAGGCGGACTTCTCCTCCTACACAGATACGCAGTATTTT.